Each of the 14 T cell receptor beta chains below was sequenced from the same sample in a study of neurological immune-mediated disorders. TCRdb used MiXCR to reprocess the 5' RACE reads, holding one entry per CDR3 protein. This sample carries about 43,000 distinct CDR3 sequences, roughly 13% of them seen once, and the ten largest clones take 0.95% to 1.5%. Sample: PBMCs. The source is a female donor in good health.

This clonotype was seen ten or more times. The chain couples TRBV20-1 to TRBJ1-1; no clear D. The germline V gene has CDR1 DFQATT and CDR2 SNEGSKA (reference sequence). V was shortened by 2 bases and J by 4 bases, with 11 bases between the two germline ends. CDR3 length equals 13 residues. The CDR3 sequence is CSARLQKGTEAFF. Here the CDR3 DNA reads TGCAGTGCTAGACTGCAGAAGGGCACTGAAGCTTTCTTT.

Many counts were recorded for this clonotype. The V call is TRBV2, the J call TRBJ2-1, with D perhaps assigned TRBD1 or TRBD2 (5 bases each). Trimming removed 10 bases from V and 0 bases from J, with 13 bases in between. Germline CDR1 and CDR2: SNHLY and FYNNEI. The CDR3 covers 14 residues. This CDR3 is CAIGTISSYNEQFF. CDR3 DNA: TGTGCCATTGGGACCATCAGCTCCTACAATGAGCAGTTCTTC.

This clonotype has ten or more counts. The gene calls are TRBV20-1 and TRBJ1-5; 8 bases are shared with TRBD1. This CDR3 comprises 15 residues. Germline assignment: CDR1 DFQATT and CDR2 SNEGSKA (reference sequence). Trimming cost V 2 bases and J 4 bases; bases outside gene matches: 7. CDR3 in amino acids: CSARSGTGQNQPQHF. CDR3 in DNA: TGCAGTGCTAGATCCGGGACAGGTCAAAATCAGCCCCAGCATTTT.

This clonotype was counted at least ten times. An end of the junction differs from the germline gene, which may be a read error. The chain employs TRBV3-1 and TRBJ1-6, with D perhaps matching TRBD1 (6 bases). Germline CDR1 LGHDT, CDR2 YNNKEL (reference sequence). CDR3 length: 11 residues. The DNA for the CDR3 is TGTGCCAGCAGCCAGGGGGGGGCTGCGGCCTTT. Translating it yields CASSQGGAAAF.

Ten or more counts support this clonotype. The V call is TRBV5-5, the J call TRBJ1-2, with 9 bases lining up with TRBD1. The CDR3 has 17 residues. Germline-derived CDR1 and CDR2 are SGHKS and YYEKEE (reference sequence). Trimming took 1 base from V and 6 from J; bases not matched to a gene: 13. The CDR3 region is CASSLLSTTGGRDGYTF. CDR3 nucleotide sequence: TGTGCCAGCAGCTTGCTATCCACCACAGGGGGCAGGGATGGCTACACCTTC.

V is TRBV19 and J is TRBJ1-5, with a weak D call TRBD1 (5 bases). The CDR3 is 16 amino acids. V gave up 7 bases and J gave up 2 bases, with 18 bases separating them. CDR1 and CDR2 from the germline V gene are LNHDA and SQIVND (reference sequence). CDR3 loop: CASTNRGMKGNQPQHF. The CDR3 DNA sequence: TGTGCCAGTACCAATAGGGGCATGAAGGGCAATCAGCCCCAGCATTTT.

This clonotype came up many times. V and J are TRBV5-1 and TRBJ1-1; 8 positions agree with TRBD1. CDR1 SGHRS and CDR2 YFSETQ come from the germline V gene. V lost 2 bases, J lost 6 bases, and 9 bases stayed unmatched. This CDR3 is 15 amino acids long. The CDR3 DNA follows: TGCGCCAGCAGCTTAGTCGGACAGGGAGGGGCTGAAGCTTTCTTT. Protein: CASSLVGQGGAEAFF.

This clonotype was picked up many times. The chain recombines TRBV10-2 with TRBJ2-7, with TRBD2 matching 8 bases. The germline V gene has CDR1 WSHSY and CDR2 SAAADI. The CDR3 is made up of 17 amino acids. The junction had 13 bases not matched to a gene; V was cut back by 3 bases and J by 3 bases. In DNA form, the CDR3 reads TGCGCCAGCAGTGAATCGATCGGTGGGACTAGTGACTACGAGCAGTACTTC. The encoded protein is CASSESIGGTSDYEQYF.

In its sample, this clonotype was seen many times. This sequence joins TRBV29-1 and TRBJ1-5; TRBD1 matches at 7 bases. This CDR3 spans 15 amino acids. J lost 3 bases, V lost 4 bases, and 9 bases had no gene match. The germline gives CDR1 SQVTM, CDR2 ANQGSEA. The DNA of the CDR3 is TGCAGCGTTGGAGGGGTCGGGACAGACAATCAGCCCCAGCATTTT. Translated: CSVGGVGTDNQPQHF.

This clonotype was counted ten times or more. V usage is TRBV20-1 and J usage is TRBJ1-1, with 7 positions matching TRBD1. The V gene's germline CDR1 is DFQATT and CDR2 SNEGSKA (reference sequence). There are 14 residues in the CDR3. Germline trimming cut 1 base from V and 1 base from J; bases unmatched to any gene: 3. CDR3 coding DNA: TGCAGTGCTAGAGCATACAGGGGGAACACTGAAGCTTTCTTT. As protein: CSARAYRGNTEAFF.

The CDR3 loop is CASSPTSALSYNEQFF. CDR3 in DNA: TGTGCCAGCAGCCCCACTAGCGCCTTATCCTACAATGAGCAGTTCTTC. The V gene is TRBV4-2, the J gene TRBJ2-1, with TRBD2 matching over 7 bases. Germline values: CDR1 LGHNA, CDR2 YNFKEQ. V dropped 4 bases and J dropped 1; count of bases not matched to a gene: 7. This CDR3 spans 16 amino acids.

This clonotype was counted ten times or more. This rearrangement joins TRBV20-1 to TRBJ2-7; 9 bases align to TRBD2. V was pared by 2 bases and J by 2 bases, with 4 bases of the junction left unmatched. Germline V gives CDR1 DFQATT, CDR2 SNEGSKA (reference sequence). The CDR3 consists of 14 residues. The CDR3 spells CSARLAGEAYEQYF. As DNA, the CDR3 is TGCAGTGCTAGATTAGCGGGGGAGGCCTACGAGCAGTACTTC.

This clonotype was detected many times. The chain is built from TRBV5-1 and TRBJ2-7; tentatively, D is TRBD1 or TRBD2 (5 bases each). Looked up from germline, CDR1 is SGHRS and CDR2 is YFSETQ. The ends were cut back, 3 bases at V and 3 bases at J, with 19 bases in the middle. The CDR3 spans 16 residues. The CDR3 DNA reads as TGCGCCAGCAGCTCATCTTCTTTGGGGACCATCTACGAGCAGTACTTC. Amino acids: CASSSSSLGTIYEQYF.

The sample holds many counts of this clonotype. This chain connects TRBV5-1 to TRBJ1-5; D remains ambiguous. Germline V gene lookup returns CDR1 SGHRS and CDR2 YFSETQ. This CDR3 comprises 14 residues. With 0 bases removed from V and 2 bases from J, the gap between germline ends came to 6 bases. The CDR3 nucleotides are TGCGCCAGCAGCTTGGATGCCGGCAATCAGCCCCAGCATTTT. Amino acids: CASSLDAGNQPQHF.